A selection of T cell receptor beta chains follows, all from one sample in a study of CD8 T cells in ankylosing spondylitis. TCRdb re-analysed the 5' RACE reads in MiXCR, keeping a single row per CDR3 protein. The sample carries about 700,000 distinct CDR3 sequences, around 20% recorded once. The sequenced sample was blood, either unsorted or a sorted T cell fraction (not recorded which). All receptors derive from a male donor with ankylosing spondylitis. CDR3s include the opening cysteine and the closing phenylalanine or tryptophan. Fields, in order: clone size, V gene, D gene, J gene, CDR3 protein, CDR3 DNA. D genes are given only for firm matches. Some rows mark clone size as missing; the rest say once, few, many or name a class of expanded clone.

NA	TRBV7-3	TRBD2	TRBJ2-1	CASSSQGLAGDGEQFF	TGTGCCAGCAGCTCCCAGGGACTAGCGGGAGATGGTGAGCAGTTCTTC
few	TRBV7-2	NA	TRBJ2-2	CASSQISTGELFF	TGTGCCAGCAGCCAAATAAGCACCGGGGAGCTGTTTTTT
few	TRBV15	NA	TRBJ1-2	CATSRDSRQNYGYTF	TGTGCCACCAGCAGAGATTCGAGGCAGAACTATGGCTACACCTTC
NA	TRBV28	TRBD1	TRBJ1-1	CASGRSDRAPEAFF	TGTGCCAGCGGCCGATCGGACAGGGCACCTGAAGCTTTCTTT
NA	TRBV4-1	TRBD1	TRBJ1-1	CASSQNGQGNTEAFF	TGCGCCAGCAGCCAAAACGGACAGGGGAACACTGAAGCTTTCTTT
few	TRBV15	NA	TRBJ1-5	CATSRVGAGDSNQPQHF	TGTGCCACCAGCAGAGTCGGGGCAGGTGATAGCAATCAGCCCCAGCATTTT
few	TRBV6-1	NA	TRBJ1-1	CASSERIRGTEAFF	TGTGCCAGCAGTGAAAGGATCCGGGGCACTGAAGCTTTCTTT
NA	TRBV7-2	NA	TRBJ2-2	CASSLMGGSKAGELFF	TGTGCCAGCAGCTTAATGGGGGGATCTAAAGCCGGGGAGCTGTTTTTT
few	TRBV6-1	NA	TRBJ2-1	CASSETVYNEQFF	TGTGCCAGCAGTGAGACAGTCTACAATGAGCAGTTCTTC
NA	TRBV15	NA	TRBJ2-7	CATSRELGSYEQYF	TGTGCCACCAGCAGAGAACTAGGGTCCTACGAGCAGTACTTC
NA	TRBV3-1	TRBD1	TRBJ1-2	CASSQDLSRQGAHNGYTF	TGTGCCAGCAGCCAAGATTTATCTAGACAGGGGGCGCATAATGGCTACACCTTC
NA	TRBV12-3/TRBV12-4	TRBD1	TRBJ2-5	CASSLALGTGGETQYF	TGTGCCAGCAGTTTAGCGCTGGGAACAGGGGGAGAGACCCAGTACTTC
NA	TRBV5-1	TRBD2	TRBJ2-2	CASAEREGFTGELFF	TGCGCCAGCGCCGAGCGGGAGGGGTTCACCGGGGAGCTGTTTTTT
few	TRBV12-3/TRBV12-4	NA	TRBJ2-7	CASSSPARGSLYEQYF	TGTGCCAGCAGCTCGCCGGCACGGGGCTCACTGTACGAGCAGTACTTC
NA	TRBV4-2	TRBD2	TRBJ2-7	CASSQDAGTSGFTRTYEQYF	TGTGCCAGCAGCCAAGATGCAGGGACTAGCGGATTCACCCGAACCTACGAGCAGTACTTC
many	TRBV11-1	TRBD1	TRBJ1-5	CASSLDRGSSLRNQPQHF	TGTGCCAGCAGCTTAGACAGGGGGTCTTCTCTTCGAAATCAGCCCCAGCATTTT
few	TRBV29-1	TRBD2	TRBJ2-1	CSVEEPGLEVTYEQFF	TGCAGCGTTGAAGAACCGGGACTAGAGGTTACATATGAGCAGTTCTTC
NA	TRBV9	NA	TRBJ1-4	CASSAVGAKNEKLFF	TGTGCCAGCAGCGCAGTTGGGGCCAAGAATGAAAAACTGTTTTTT
NA	TRBV20-1	NA	TRBJ1-1	CSARSGGDTEAFF	TGCAGTGCGAGGAGTGGGGGTGACACTGAAGCTTTCTTT
few	TRBV7-6	NA	TRBJ1-3	CASSLARGAFGNTIYF	TGTGCCAGCAGCTTAGCACGGGGGGCATTCGGAAACACCATATATTTT
NA	TRBV20-1	TRBD2	TRBJ2-2	CSALTGTSGTGELFF	TGCAGTGCTCTTACGGGTACTAGCGGAACCGGGGAGCTGTTTTTT
few	TRBV4-1	TRBD2	TRBJ2-3	CASSQETSGFTDTQYF	TGCGCCAGCAGCCAAGAGACTAGCGGTTTCACAGATACGCAGTATTTT
few	TRBV7-9	NA	TRBJ1-1	CASSLDGGVEAFF	TGTGCCAGCAGCTTGGATGGAGGCGTTGAAGCTTTCTTT
NA	TRBV7-2	TRBD1	TRBJ2-7	CASSLLRDRGSEQYF	TGTGCCAGCAGCCTACTCCGGGACAGGGGTTCCGAGCAGTACTTC
NA	TRBV28	NA	TRBJ1-5	CASSLPNGGPQHF	TGTGCCAGCAGTTTACCCAACGGAGGGCCCCAGCATTTT
NA	TRBV4-3	TRBD2	TRBJ2-2	CASSHLGGGRSGELFF	TGCGCCAGCAGCCACCTCGGGGGGGGTAGGAGCGGGGAGCTGTTTTTT
NA	TRBV12-3/TRBV12-4	NA	TRBJ2-1	CASSLLGGLNEQFF	TGTGCCAGCAGTTTGTTAGGGGGACTCAATGAGCAGTTCTTC
NA	TRBV10-3	NA	TRBJ1-6	CAISGQESNSPLHF	TGTGCCATCAGTGGACAGGAGAGTAATTCACCCCTCCACTTT
NA	TRBV4-1	TRBD1	TRBJ2-7	CASSLGTGRDYEQYF	TGCGCCAGCAGCCTCGGGACAGGGCGAGACTACGAGCAGTACTTC
few	TRBV5-1	NA	TRBJ2-3	CASSKIRQDTQYF	TGCGCCAGCAGCAAGATCCGACAGGATACGCAGTATTTT
NA	TRBV20-1	NA	TRBJ2-7	CSAALGTRADEQYF	TGCAGTGCTGCACTGGGGACCCGGGCGGACGAGCAGTACTTC
NA	TRBV13	NA	TRBJ2-4	CASSLGDGFGNIQYF	TGTGCCAGCAGCTTAGGGGACGGGTTTGGGAACATTCAGTACTTC
many	TRBV30	NA	TRBJ2-7	CAWGWGPEQYF	TGTGCCTGGGGTTGGGGGCCCGAGCAGTACTTC
NA	TRBV5-1	TRBD2	TRBJ2-4	CASSLDSSGANIQYF	TGCGCCAGCAGCTTGGATTCCAGCGGGGCAAACATTCAGTACTTC
many	TRBV29-1	TRBD2	TRBJ2-1	CSVEWREGYNEQFF	TGCAGCGTTGAGTGGCGGGAGGGCTACAATGAGCAGTTCTTC
few	TRBV12-3/TRBV12-4	TRBD1	TRBJ2-3	CASSITGTAPTDTQYF	TGTGCCAGCAGTATTACCGGGACAGCGCCTACAGATACGCAGTATTTT
few	TRBV19	NA	TRBJ2-3	CASSNIGTDTQYF	TGTGCCAGTAGTAATATCGGGACAGATACGCAGTATTTT
NA	TRBV5-5	TRBD2	TRBJ2-7	CASSTGLAVSYEQYF	TGTGCCAGCAGCACGGGACTAGCGGTCTCCTACGAGCAGTACTTC
once	TRBV14	TRBD2	TRBJ2-1	CASSQVIGGAWNEQFF	TGTGCCAGCAGCCAAGTAATCGGGGGGGCATGGAATGAGCAGTTCTTC
few	TRBV20-1	NA	TRBJ1-1	CSAYDRWNTEAFF	TGCAGTGCTTACGACAGGTGGAACACTGAAGCTTTCTTT